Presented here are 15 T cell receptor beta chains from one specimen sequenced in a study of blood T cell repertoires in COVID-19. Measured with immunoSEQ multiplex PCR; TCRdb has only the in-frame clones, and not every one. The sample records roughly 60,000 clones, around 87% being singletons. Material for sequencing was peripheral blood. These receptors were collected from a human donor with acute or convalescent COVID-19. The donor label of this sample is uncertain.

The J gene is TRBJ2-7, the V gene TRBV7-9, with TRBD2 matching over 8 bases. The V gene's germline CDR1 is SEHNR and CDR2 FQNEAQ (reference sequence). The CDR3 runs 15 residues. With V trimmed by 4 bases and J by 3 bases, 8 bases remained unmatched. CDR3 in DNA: TGTGCCAGCAGCTCTCAGCGGGAGTTTCGCTACGAGCAGTACTTC. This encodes CASSSQREFRYEQYF.

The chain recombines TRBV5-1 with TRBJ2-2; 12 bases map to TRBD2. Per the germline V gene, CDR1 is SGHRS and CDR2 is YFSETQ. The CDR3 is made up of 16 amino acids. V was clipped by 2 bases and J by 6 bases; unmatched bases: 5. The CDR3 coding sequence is TGCGCCAGCAGCTTCAAGACTAGCGGGAGTTCCGGGGAGCTGTTTTTT. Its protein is CASSFKTSGSSGELFF.

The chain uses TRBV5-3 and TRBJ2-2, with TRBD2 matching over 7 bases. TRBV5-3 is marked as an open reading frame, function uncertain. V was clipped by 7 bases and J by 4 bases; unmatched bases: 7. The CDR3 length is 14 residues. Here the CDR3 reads CARLPAGPTGELFF. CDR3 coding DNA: TGTGCCAGACTCCCAGCGGGACCCACCGGGGAGCTGTTTTTT.

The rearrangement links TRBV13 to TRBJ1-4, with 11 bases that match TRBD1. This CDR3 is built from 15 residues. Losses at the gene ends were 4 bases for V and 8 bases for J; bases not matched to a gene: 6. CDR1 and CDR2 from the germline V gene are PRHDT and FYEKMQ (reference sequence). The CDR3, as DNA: TGTGCCAGCAGCTCATCGGGACAGGGGGTCGAAAAACTGTTTTTT. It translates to CASSSSGQGVEKLFF.

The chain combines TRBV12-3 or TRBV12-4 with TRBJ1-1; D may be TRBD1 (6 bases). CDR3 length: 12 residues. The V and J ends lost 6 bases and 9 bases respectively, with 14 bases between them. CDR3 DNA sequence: TGTGCCAGCAGCCCGGACAGAGGGAAAGCTTTCTTT. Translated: CASSPDRGKAFF.

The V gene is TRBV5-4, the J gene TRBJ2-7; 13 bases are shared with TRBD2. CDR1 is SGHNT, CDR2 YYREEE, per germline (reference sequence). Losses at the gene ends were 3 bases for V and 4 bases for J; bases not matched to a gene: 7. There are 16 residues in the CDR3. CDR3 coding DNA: TGTGCCAGCAGCTATCGACTAGCGGGGGGTTCTTACGAGCAGTACGTC. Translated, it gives CASSYRLAGGSYEQYV.

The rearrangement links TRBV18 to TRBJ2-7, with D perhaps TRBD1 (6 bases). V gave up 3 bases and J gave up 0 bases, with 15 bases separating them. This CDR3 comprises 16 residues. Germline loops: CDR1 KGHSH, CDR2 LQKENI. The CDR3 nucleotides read TGTGCCAGCTCACCGTCCCGGGACACAAACTCCTACGAGCAGTACTTC. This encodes CASSPSRDTNSYEQYF.

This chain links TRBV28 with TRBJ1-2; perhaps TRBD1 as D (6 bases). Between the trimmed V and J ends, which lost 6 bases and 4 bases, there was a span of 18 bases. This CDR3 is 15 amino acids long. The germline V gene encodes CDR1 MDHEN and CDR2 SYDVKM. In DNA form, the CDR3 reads TGTGCCAGCAGCTTGGAGGCAGGGGAGGGCTATGGCTACACCTTC. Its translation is CASSLEAGEGYGYTF.

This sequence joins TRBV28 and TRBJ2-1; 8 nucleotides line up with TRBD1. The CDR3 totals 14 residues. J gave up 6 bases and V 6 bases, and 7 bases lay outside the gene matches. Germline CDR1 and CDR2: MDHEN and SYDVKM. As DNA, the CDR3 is TGTGCCAGCAGGCCCGACAGGGGCACCAATGAGCAGTTCTTC. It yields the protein CASRPDRGTNEQFF.

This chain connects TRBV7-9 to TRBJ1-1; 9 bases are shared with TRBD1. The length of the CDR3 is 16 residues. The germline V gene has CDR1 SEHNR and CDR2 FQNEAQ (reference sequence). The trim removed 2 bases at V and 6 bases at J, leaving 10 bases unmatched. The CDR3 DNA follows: TGTGCCAGCAGCTTATATCGACAGGGGGGCCAGGCTGAAGCTTTCTTT. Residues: CASSLYRQGGQAEAFF.

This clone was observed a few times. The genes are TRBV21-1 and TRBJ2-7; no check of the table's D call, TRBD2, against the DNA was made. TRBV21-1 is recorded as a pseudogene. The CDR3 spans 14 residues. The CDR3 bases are TGTGCCAGCAGCAAAGATGAGGGCGCGGACGAGCAGTACTTC. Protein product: CASSKDEGADEQYF.

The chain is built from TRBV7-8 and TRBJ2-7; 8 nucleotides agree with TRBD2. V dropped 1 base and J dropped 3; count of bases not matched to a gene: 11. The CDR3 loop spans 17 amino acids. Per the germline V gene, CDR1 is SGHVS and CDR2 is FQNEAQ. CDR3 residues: CASSLEPVKGTSYEQYF. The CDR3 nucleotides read TGTGCCAGCAGCTTAGAGCCGGTCAAGGGGACTAGCTACGAGCAGTACTTC. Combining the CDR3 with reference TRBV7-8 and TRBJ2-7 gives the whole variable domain GAGVSQSPRYKVAKRGQDVALRCDPISGHVSLFWYQQALGQGPEFLTYFQNEAQLDKSGLPSDRFFAERPEGSVSTLKIQRTQQEDSAVYLCASSLEPVKGTSYEQYFGPGTRLTVT.

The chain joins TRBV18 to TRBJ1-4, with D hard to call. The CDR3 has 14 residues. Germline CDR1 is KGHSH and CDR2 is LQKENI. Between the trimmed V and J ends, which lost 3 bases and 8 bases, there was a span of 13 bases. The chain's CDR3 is CASSPVSGGEKLFF. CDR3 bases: TGTGCCAGCTCACCGGTTTCGGGTGGCGAAAAACTGTTTTTT.

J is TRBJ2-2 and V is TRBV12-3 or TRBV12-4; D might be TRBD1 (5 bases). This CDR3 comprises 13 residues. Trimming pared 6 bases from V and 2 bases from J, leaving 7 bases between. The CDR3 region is CASRTVNTGELFF. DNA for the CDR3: TGTGCCAGCAGGACAGTAAACACCGGGGAGCTGTTTTTT.

CDR3 residues: CATSGGTSEINEQFF. In nucleotides, the CDR3 is TGTGCCACGTCGGGCGGGACTAGCGAAATCAATGAGCAGTTCTTC. The genes are TRBV10-3 and TRBJ2-1, with 10 bases aligning to TRBD2. V dropped 10 bases and J dropped 6; count of bases not matched to a gene: 12. Per the germline V gene, CDR1 is ENHRY and CDR2 is SYGVKD. The CDR3 spans 15 residues.